This T cell receptor (beta chain) was found in a study of technical replicates of blood from a few donors. Data came from immunoSEQ multiplex PCR; TCRdb stores just in-frame clones and leaves some out. The repertoire holds fewer than 90,000 clones, with around 89% as singletons. Germline values: CDR1 ENHRY, CDR2 SYGVKD. The V and J ends lost 11 bases and 3 bases respectively, with 14 bases between them. The CDR3 consists of 13 residues. The V and J genes are TRBV10-3 and TRBJ1-5; D possibly corresponds to TRBD1 (6 bases). This receptor was identified in a human donor in good health. Sequences were obtained from T cells isolated from PBMCs. This CDR3 reads CAHAGANNQPQHF. For the CDR3, the DNA is TGTGCCCATGCGGGGGCCAACAATCAGCCCCAGCATTTT.